This T cell receptor beta chain was captured in a study of radiation and T cells in renal cell carcinoma. Study summary: Nephrectomy followed 15 Gy stereotactic body radiation by 4 weeks.

Study-wide findings and caveats: Pretreatment tumor biopsies were lacking, so baseline clonotypes are unknown.

The CDR3 is 15 amino acids. Trimming took off 1 base at V and 0 bases at J, with 10 bases between the two ends. CDR1 SGHNT and CDR2 YYREEE come from the germline V gene (reference sequence). Assay: immunoSEQ multiplex PCR; the TCRdb copy retains only in-frame clones and omits some. Of some 76,000 clones listed, roughly 80% are singletons. As for time point: blood 2 weeks post-SBRT. Treatment meaning: 15 Gy SBRT to primary tumor, nephrectomy 4 weeks later. The patient's renal cell carcinoma had clear cell pathology. This clone was recorded a few times. Its antigen is not known. The gene calls are TRBV5-4 and TRBJ1-2; D is ambiguous. The material sequenced was blood, taken from a patient whose treatment included radiotherapy and nephrectomy. This TCR was recovered from a man aged 60 to 75 with renal cell carcinoma. In nucleotides, the CDR3 is TGTGCCAGCAGCTTGAAGACGGACGCTAACTATGGCTACACCTTC. It codes for CASSLKTDANYGYTF.